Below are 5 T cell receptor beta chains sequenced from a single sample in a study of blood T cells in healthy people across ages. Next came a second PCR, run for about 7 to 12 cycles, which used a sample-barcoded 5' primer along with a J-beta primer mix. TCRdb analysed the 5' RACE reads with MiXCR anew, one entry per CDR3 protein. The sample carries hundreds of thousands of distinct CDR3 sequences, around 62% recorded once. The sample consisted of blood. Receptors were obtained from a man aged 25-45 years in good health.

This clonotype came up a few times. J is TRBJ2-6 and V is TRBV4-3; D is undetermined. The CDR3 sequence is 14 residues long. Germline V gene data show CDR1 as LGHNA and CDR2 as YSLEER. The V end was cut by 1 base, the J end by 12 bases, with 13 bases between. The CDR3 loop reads CASSQAQSVSVLTF. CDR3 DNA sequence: TGCGCCAGCAGCCAAGCACAGTCCGTCAGCGTCCTGACTTTC.

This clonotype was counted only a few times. This CDR3 is CATSRERGTGETQYF. CDR3 in DNA: TGTGCCACCAGCAGAGAGAGAGGGACTGGAGAGACCCAGTACTTC. The J gene is TRBJ2-5, the V gene TRBV15; possible D gene TRBD2, 6 bases. The CDR3 spans 15 residues. Germline V gives CDR1 LNHNV, CDR2 YYDKDF (reference sequence). Trimming shortened V by 0 bases and J by 4 bases, and 12 bases separated the two germline ends.

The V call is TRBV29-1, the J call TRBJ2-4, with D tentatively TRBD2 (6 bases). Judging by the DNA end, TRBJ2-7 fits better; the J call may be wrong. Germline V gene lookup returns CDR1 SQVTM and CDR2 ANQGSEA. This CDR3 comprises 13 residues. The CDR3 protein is CSVEDGRGGEQYF. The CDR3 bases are TGCAGCGTTGAAGATGGAAGGGGAGGCGAGCAGTACTTC.

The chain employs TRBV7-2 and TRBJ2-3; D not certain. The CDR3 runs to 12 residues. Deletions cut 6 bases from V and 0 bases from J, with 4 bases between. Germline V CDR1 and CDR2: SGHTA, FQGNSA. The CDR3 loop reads CASRYSTDTQYF. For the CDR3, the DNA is TGTGCCAGCAGATATAGCACAGATACGCAGTATTTT.

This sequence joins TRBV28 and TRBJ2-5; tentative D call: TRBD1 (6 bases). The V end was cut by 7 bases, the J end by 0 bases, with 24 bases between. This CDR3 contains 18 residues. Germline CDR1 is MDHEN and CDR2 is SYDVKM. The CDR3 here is CASNPVAGRGLNQETQYF. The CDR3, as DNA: TGTGCCAGCAACCCTGTGGCCGGCAGGGGATTAAACCAAGAGACCCAGTACTTC.